Given below is one TCR beta chain in context. The antigen is unknown. The CDR3 consists of 14 residues. Germline lookup yields CDR1 MNHEY and CDR2 SMNVEV (reference sequence). Trimming took 5 bases from V and 4 from J, leaving 14 bases between them. TCRdb keeps only in-frame clones here, not all; method: immunoSEQ multiplex PCR. The sample includes 50,000 to 65,000 clones, about three quarters of them seen just once. This entry is derived from a study of early stage breast cancer tumors. Study conclusions and caveats: Enriched TCRB sequences shared across patients were mostly commonly generated sequences. Tumors had about 2.4-fold higher T cell density and higher clonality than adjacent normal breast tissue.

This clonotype was obtained from a person aged 25-39 years with breast cancer. The chain has TRBV27 and TRBJ2-5; D is undetermined. Input material: blood. The CDR3 DNA sequence: TGTGCCAGCAGTCTCCGGGCGGCCGGAGAGACCCAGTACTTC. It encodes CASSLRAAGETQYF.